The text below deals with one T cell receptor beta chain. Its antigen is currently unknown. TCRdb used MiXCR to reprocess the RT-PCR reads, holding one entry per CDR3 protein. The sample holds hundreds of thousands of distinct CDR3 sequences, about 7.6% seen once. V was cut by 7 bases and J by 0 bases, with 17 bases left in between. The CDR3 consists of 16 residues. These data belong to a study of response to subunit inactivated influenza vaccine. Overall study results and limits: The authors proposed limited new T cell recruitment per seasonal influenza vaccination.

Sequencing was performed on PBMCs from blood, taken less than 25 months after vaccination. This TCR was sampled from a man between 50 and 75 years old who received an inactivated influenza vaccine. J is TRBJ2-3 and V is TRBV12-3 or TRBV12-4; possibly TRBD1 or TRBD2 for D (5 bases each). The CDR3 reads CASTSTGTVSTDTQYF. CDR3 in DNA: TGTGCCAGCACCTCGACCGGGACCGTCAGCACAGATACGCAGTATTTT.